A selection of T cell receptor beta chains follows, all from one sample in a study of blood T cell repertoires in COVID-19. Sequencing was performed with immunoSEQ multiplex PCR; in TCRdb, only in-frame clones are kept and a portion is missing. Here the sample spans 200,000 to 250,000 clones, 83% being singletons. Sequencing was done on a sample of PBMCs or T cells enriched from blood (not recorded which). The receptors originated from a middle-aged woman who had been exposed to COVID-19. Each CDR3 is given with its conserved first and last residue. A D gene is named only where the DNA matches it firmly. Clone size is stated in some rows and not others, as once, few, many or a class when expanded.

CDR3: CASSGGGIYEQYF; DNA: TGTGCCAGCAGCGGCGGGGGCATCTACGAGCAGTACTTC; D: NA; J: TRBJ2-7; size: NA; V: TRBV28
CDR3: CASSLDPGSSYNSPLHF; DNA: TGTGCCAGCAGCTTGGACCCAGGTAGCTCCTATAATTCACCCCTCCACTTT; D: NA; J: TRBJ1-6; size: NA; V: TRBV5-4
CDR3: CASSIGLAGGPYNEQFF; DNA: TGTGCCAGCAGCATTGGACTAGCGGGGGGGCCCTACAATGAGCAGTTCTTC; D: TRBD2; J: TRBJ2-1; size: NA; V: TRBV9
CDR3: CASSRGTAGNTIYF; DNA: TGTGCCAGCAGCCGGGGGACAGCTGGAAACACCATATATTTT; D: TRBD1; J: TRBJ1-3; size: NA; V: TRBV14
CDR3: CASSVSGGSTDTQYF; DNA: TGTGCCAGCAGCGTAAGCGGGGGGTCCACAGATACGCAGTATTTT; D: TRBD2; J: TRBJ2-3; size: NA; V: TRBV9
CDR3: CASRAGTSRVQETQYF; DNA: TGTGCCAGCAGGGCCGGGACTAGCAGGGTCCAAGAGACCCAGTACTTC; D: TRBD2; J: TRBJ2-5; size: NA; V: TRBV2
CDR3: CASSSVNEQYF; DNA: TGTGCCAGCAGTAGCGTCAACGAGCAGTACTTC; D: NA; J: TRBJ2-7; size: NA; V: TRBV2
CDR3: CASSTSGTAYEQYF; DNA: TGTGCCAGCAGCACATCCGGGACAGCCTACGAGCAGTACTTC; D: TRBD1; J: TRBJ2-7; size: NA; V: TRBV9
CDR3: CASRNGQGVSPLHF; DNA: TGTGCCAGCAGGAATGGGCAGGGGGTCTCACCCCTCCACTTT; D: TRBD1; J: TRBJ1-6; size: NA; V: TRBV28
CDR3: CAISRGQGGYGYTF; DNA: TGTGCCATCAGCCGAGGGCAGGGAGGGTATGGCTACACCTTC; D: NA; J: TRBJ1-2; size: NA; V: TRBV10-3
CDR3: CASSPTGIDGSPLHF; DNA: TGTGCCAGCAGCCCCACGGGTATTGATGGTTCACCCCTCCACTTT; D: NA; J: TRBJ1-6; size: NA; V: TRBV3-1/TRBV3-2
CDR3: CASSLRQGGYTF; DNA: TGTGCCAGCAGCTTGAGACAGGGTGGCTACACCTTC; D: TRBD1; J: TRBJ1-2; size: NA; V: TRBV7-2
CDR3: CASSRTSGGGYEQFF; DNA: TGTGCCAGCAGCCGCACTAGCGGGGGGGGGTATGAGCAGTTCTTC; D: TRBD2; J: TRBJ2-1; size: once; V: TRBV11-2
CDR3: CATSDTQGIGGELFF; DNA: TGTGCCACCAGTGACACACAGGGGATCGGCGGGGAGCTGTTTTTT; D: TRBD1; J: TRBJ2-2; size: once; V: TRBV24-1
CDR3: CASSSPYTDTQYF; DNA: TGCGCCAGCAGCAGTCCCTACACAGATACGCAGTATTTT; D: NA; J: TRBJ2-3; size: NA; V: TRBV5-1
CDR3: CATSPTSGTDTQYF; DNA: TGCGCCACCTCACCGACTAGCGGCACAGATACGCAGTATTTT; D: TRBD2; J: TRBJ2-3; size: NA; V: TRBV5-1